The rows below give T cell receptor beta chains drawn from one sample of a study of Graves' ophthalmopathy and Graves' hyperthyroidism. TCRdb reprocessed the multiplex PCR reads with MiXCR, giving one entry per CDR3 protein. The table lists 900,000 to 1,200,000 distinct CDR3 sequences, less than 45% of them singletons. The source material was peripheral blood or thyroid tissue (not recorded which). The receptors come from an adult man with Graves' hyperthyroidism. Each CDR3 is given with its conserved first and last residue. The order of the fields is J gene, V gene, clone size, D gene, CDR3 DNA, CDR3 protein. The D gene is left open where the match is weak. Size is stated for part of the rows, as once, few or many counts, or as a class when the clone is expanded.

J: TRBJ2-5
V: TRBV19
size: many
D: .
DNA: TGTGCCAGTAGTGCGCGACGGCAAGAGACCCAGTACTTC
CDR3: CASSARRQETQYF

J: TRBJ1-5
V: TRBV6-5
size: few
D: TRBD1
DNA: TGTGCCAGCAGTTACCAGGCAGGGGGCCTTCAGCCCCAGCATTTT
CDR3: CASSYQAGGLQPQHF

J: TRBJ1-6
V: TRBV9
size: .
D: .
DNA: TGTGCCAGCAGCTTGGGCTGGGGTTCACCCCTCCACTTT
CDR3: CASSLGWGSPLHF

J: TRBJ1-5
V: TRBV3-1
size: .
D: .
DNA: TGTGCCAGCAGCTTCGAGGTGGTCAATCAGCCCCAGCATTTT
CDR3: CASSFEVVNQPQHF

J: TRBJ1-5
V: TRBV3-1
size: few
D: .
DNA: TGTGCCAGCAGCCAACCTTCGGGGCAGCCCCAGCATTTT
CDR3: CASSQPSGQPQHF

J: TRBJ1-1
V: TRBV12-3/TRBV12-4
size: .
D: TRBD1
DNA: TGTGCCAGCAAGATCCCCCCAACTTACAGGGGCTATGATAACACTGAGGCTTTCTTT
CDR3: CASKIPPTYRGYDNTEAFF

J: TRBJ2-7
V: TRBV30
size: once
D: .
DNA: TGTGCCTCTCAGACCCGGGGTAGGTCCTACGAGCAGTACTTC
CDR3: CASQTRGRSYEQYF

J: TRBJ2-7
V: TRBV2
size: many
D: .
DNA: TGTGCCAGCAGTAACCTCGGAGGCCGACAGTACTTC
CDR3: CASSNLGGRQYF

J: TRBJ1-2
V: TRBV19
size: few
D: TRBD1
DNA: TGTGCCAGTAGCCAGAGCTCGGGGACAGGGGGTCTGGCTAACTATGGCTACACCTTC
CDR3: CASSQSSGTGGLANYGYTF

J: TRBJ2-5
V: TRBV10-3
size: .
D: TRBD1
DNA: TGTGCCATCAGTGACGGGACAGGGGGATATCAAGAGACCCAGTACTTC
CDR3: CAISDGTGGYQETQYF

J: TRBJ2-7
V: TRBV29-1
size: many
D: .
DNA: TGCAGCGTTTTTCAGGACTCCTACGAGCAGTACTTC
CDR3: CSVFQDSYEQYF

J: TRBJ2-5
V: TRBV7-9
size: few
D: .
DNA: TGTGCCAGCAGCCCGATAGCGGTCCAAGAGACCCAGTACTTC
CDR3: CASSPIAVQETQYF

J: TRBJ1-2
V: TRBV12-3/TRBV12-4
size: many
D: .
DNA: TGTGCCAGCAGTTACGAAGGGTTTGGCTACACCTTC
CDR3: CASSYEGFGYTF

J: TRBJ2-2
V: TRBV5-1
size: .
D: .
DNA: TGCGCCAGCAGCCAACCCGCAGGGGATCCTCACACCGGGGAGCTGTTTTTT
CDR3: CASSQPAGDPHTGELFF

J: TRBJ1-1
V: TRBV3-1
size: once
D: .
DNA: TGTGCCAGCAGCCCCATCCAGGGAACTGAAGCTTTCTTT
CDR3: CASSPIQGTEAFF